The text below deals with one TCR beta chain. It lacks a known antigen. Qualities for individual bases were not recorded, and no much larger clone is one base off. The record originates from a study of OX40 agonist ivuxolimab in advanced cancers. Regarding the complete study: The costimulatory receptor OX40 (CD134) was targeted by ivuxolimab, a fully human IgG2 agonistic monoclonal antibody. Of the roughly 51 patients in dose escalation, 19 had hepatocellular carcinoma, some 15 had melanoma, 9 had renal cell carcinoma and 9 had head and neck cancer. The paper covers the monotherapy dose-escalation part of the phase I ivuxolimab trial, which included N ≈ 50 patients. Partial responses occurred in three dose-escalation patients: two with cutaneous melanoma and one with hepatocellular carcinoma. Intravenous ivuxolimab was administered to patients every 2 weeks at six dose levels: 0.01, 0.1, 0.3, 1.5, 3 and 10 mg/kg. The point of sequencing TCRbeta in the periphery was to test whether ivuxolimab changed TCR sequence diversity and drove clonal T-cell expansion. In the dose-escalation cohort, 75% to 90% of patients were male, and the mean age was around 60 years with a range of roughly 23 to 79. Patients were allowed to have had prior anti-PD-1, anti-PD-L1 or anti-CTLA-4 therapy, and 40% to 45% of the dose-escalation patients had previously received checkpoint inhibitors.

Genomic DNA was extracted from sorted cells for sequencing of the TCRbeta CDR3 region. The immunoSEQ Assay was used to sequence the TCRbeta CDR3 regions. This is the immuneACCESS table as TCRdb keeps it, with only in-frame sequences that have V and J called. A part of the clones is gone; compared with another copy, unresolved V genes explain less than half, and the rest is unexplained. The sample records around 62,000 clones, 65% to 90% of which are singletons. In total, the top ten clones hold approximately 2.4% of the sample. The trial excluded patients who had a history of autoimmune disease or were on systemic immunosuppression. Peripheral blood for TCR sequencing was collected from all dose cohorts at baseline, on cycle 4 day 1, and on cycle 7 day 1. The samples were drawn from a first-in-human, open-label, multicenter phase I dose-escalation trial of ivuxolimab. Adults with locally advanced or metastatic head and neck squamous cell, hepatocellular, melanoma or renal cell carcinoma were enrolled in the trial. Before TCR sequencing, CD4+ and CD8+ T cells were separately sorted from peripheral blood.

General conclusions and limits of the study: Low levels of normalized T-cell clonal expansion were also seen in some patients who did not respond. Which antigens the clonally expanded peripheral T cells were specific for was not determined. After ivuxolimab, expanded clones were on average more numerous among CD8+ T cells than among CD4+ T cells. At doses of 0.1 to 3.0 mg/kg, clonal expansion of both CD4+ and CD8+ T cells in blood was seen between baseline and week 6. In partial responders in the 0.1-3.0 mg/kg groups, normalized peripheral clonal expansion was found to be among the lowest, especially among CD8+ T cells.

The CDR3 numbers 12 residues from cysteine through phenylalanine. The CDR3 DNA has 36 bases and is translated from base 1. The germline V gene provides CDR1 MDHEN and CDR2 SYDVKM. Trimming costs V 7 bases and J 3 bases, and their ends lie 9 bases apart. The TCR originated in an adult with an advanced solid tumor such as melanoma, head and neck, liver or kidney cancer. The sample in question was CD4+ or CD8+ T cells sorted from blood, obtained in a trial of the OX40 agonist ivuxolimab. The sequence links TRBV28 to TRBJ1-2, with a weak D call of TRBD1 (5 bases match). The CDR3: CASTLGDYGYTF. The sequenced DNA is TGTGCCAGCACCCTGGGGGACTATGGCTACACCTTC.